This T cell receptor (beta chain) derives from a study of T cell responses to AZD1222 COVID-19 vaccine. Whole-study findings and limits: Per reports, nearly half of all spike-specific TCRs target regions that are unmutated in variants. Clonal diversity may have been underestimated in mostly white British donors.

Profiling relied on immunoSEQ multiplex PCR, and the TCRdb table lists in-frame clones only, not all of them. This sample yields 150,000 to 250,000 clones, of which 91% are seen a single time; about 3.5% belongs to the top ten. The CDR3 sequence is 18 residues long. V was trimmed by 1 base and J by 0 bases, leaving 16 bases between them. The germline V gene has CDR1 SEHNR and CDR2 FQNEAQ (reference sequence). In regard to this clone: Its antigen is undetermined.

This receptor was identified in an adult who received the AZD1222 COVID-19 vaccine. This chain uses TRBV7-9 with TRBJ2-1; TRBD1 is a possible D gene (5 bases). Sequenced material: peripheral blood, taken 28 days after the second AZD1222 dose. The CDR3, as DNA: TGTGCCAGCAGCTTAGTTGACAGAACCCAAAGCTCCTACAATGAGCAGTTCTTC. Its protein is CASSLVDRTQSSYNEQFF.